This T cell receptor (beta chain) was sequenced in a study of radiotherapy plus CTLA-4 blockade in lung cancer. Points from the study as a whole: Response, reportedly, was best predicted by interferon-beta along with early blood T cell clone dynamics.

Germline CDR1 SGHTS, CDR2 YDEGEE. Trimming cost V 3 bases and J 4 bases, with 10 bases left between them. The CDR3 spans 13 residues. Note on this clone: What it binds is unknown.

Participants had chemo-refractory metastatic non-small-cell lung cancer and were treated with focal radiation plus ipilimumab CTLA-4 blockade. Produced via immunoSEQ multiplex PCR; TCRdb's table is partial and in-frame only. Of tens of thousands of clones listed, 60% to 75% were seen once; the top ten hold approximately 9%. The rearrangement links TRBV5-8 to TRBJ2-5; D call uncertain. The source material was peripheral blood, sampled from a patient treated with radiotherapy plus ipilimumab. The clonotype comes from a human donor with non-small cell lung cancer who had stable disease on radiotherapy plus ipilimumab. The DNA of the CDR3 is TGTGCCAGCAGCTCATTTACCAGAGAGACCCAGTACTTC. Amino acids: CASSSFTRETQYF. The full variable domain, rest sourced from reference TRBV5-8 and TRBJ2-5, is EAGVTQSPTHLIKTRGQQATLRCSPISGHTSVYWYQQALGLGLQFLLWYDEGEERNRGNFPPRFSGRQFPNYSSELNVNALELEDSALYLCASSSFTRETQYFGPGTRLLVL.